The 31 T cell receptor beta chains in this list originate from one sample, sequenced in a study of blood T cell repertoires in COVID-19. Profiled with immunoSEQ multiplex PCR; TCRdb holds only in-frame clones, not every one. The data show about 160,000 clones, approximately 82% seen once. Sample: peripheral blood. These receptors all stem from a woman aged 80 or over with acute or convalescent COVID-19.

The chain carries TRBV2 and TRBJ2-2; 8 positions agree with TRBD2. The CDR3 is made up of 16 amino acids. Germline CDR1 reads SNHLY; CDR2 reads FYNNEI. V gave up 7 bases and J gave up 4 bases; unmatched junction bases: 11. The CDR3 protein is CASKESDSGATGELFF. The CDR3 DNA is TGTGCCAGCAAAGAGAGTGATAGCGGGGCCACCGGGGAGCTGTTTTTT.

The V call is TRBV5-1, the J call TRBJ2-1; the match to TRBD2 covers 9 bases. The CDR3 is 16 amino acids. Germline lookup yields CDR1 SGHRS and CDR2 YFSETQ. Trimming cost V 2 bases and J 1 base; bases outside gene matches: 4. CDR3 nucleotides: TGCGCCAGCAGCTTTAGCGGGAGCGGGTCCTACAATGAGCAGTTCTTC. This gives the protein CASSFSGSGSYNEQFF.

This rearrangement joins TRBV30 to TRBJ1-2, with 7 bases matching TRBD1. The CDR3 totals 13 residues. V was clipped by 0 bases and J by 13 bases; unmatched bases: 11. Germline V gene sequence: CDR1 GTSNPN, CDR2 SVGIG (reference sequence). The CDR3 sequence: CAWSVQGTSLSTF. CDR3 sequence (DNA): TGTGCCTGGAGTGTACAGGGGACGTCCCTGTCCACCTTC.

The CDR3 is CASSALAGLEETQYF. The CDR3 nucleotides are TGTGCCAGCAGTGCTTTGGCGGGATTAGAAGAGACCCAGTACTTC. The chain recombines TRBV2 with TRBJ2-5; D might be TRBD2 (6 bases). Trimming removed 4 bases from V and 3 bases from J, with 15 bases in between. This CDR3 has 15 amino acids. The germline CDR1 and CDR2 sequences are SNHLY and FYNNEI.

This clone was counted a single time. This sequence joins TRBV6-5 and TRBJ1-5, with D tentatively TRBD1 (6 bases). Germline lookup yields CDR1 MNHEY and CDR2 SVGAGI. V was cut by 8 bases and J by 4 bases, with 15 bases left in between. This CDR3 region has 14 residues. CDR3 sequence reads: CASGGQGQNQPQHF. In nucleotides, the CDR3 is TGTGCCAGCGGGGGTCAGGGGCAGAATCAGCCCCAGCATTTT.

The chain has TRBV6-5 and TRBJ1-2; TRBD1 agrees at 9 bases. The CDR3 sequence is 14 residues long. The germline V gene has CDR1 MNHEY and CDR2 SVGAGI. The ends lost 2 bases at V and 6 bases at J; junction bases unmatched: 4. CDR3 loop: CASSYGDRADGYTF. Written as DNA, the CDR3 is TGTGCCAGCAGTTACGGGGACAGGGCGGATGGCTACACCTTC.

The chain links TRBV12-3 or TRBV12-4 to TRBJ1-2; 9 bases map to TRBD1. J gave up 6 bases and V 6 bases, and 5 bases lay outside the gene matches. There are 13 residues in the CDR3. DNA for the CDR3: TGTGCCAGCAGACTACAGGGGGCGGATGGCTACACCTTC. Encoded protein: CASRLQGADGYTF.

The rearrangement joins TRBV5-4 to TRBJ1-2; 7 bases match TRBD1. Losses at the gene ends were 1 base for V and 6 bases for J; bases not matched to a gene: 3. The CDR3 sequence is 13 residues long. CDR1 and CDR2 from the germline V gene are SGHNT and YYREEE (reference sequence). The CDR3 bases are TGTGCCAGCAGCTTGAAGGGGGCGAATGGCTACACCTTC. The encoded protein is CASSLKGANGYTF.

The V call is TRBV11-2, the J call TRBJ2-5; D is perhaps TRBD2 (5 bases). Germline V gene lookup returns CDR1 SGHAT and CDR2 FQNNGV. The germline V and J ends were trimmed by 6 bases and 1 base, with 9 bases remaining between them. This CDR3 contains 13 residues. CDR3 protein: CASSVRGQETQYF. The CDR3 nucleotides read TGTGCCAGCAGTGTCCGGGGCCAAGAGACCCAGTACTTC.

The chain recombines TRBV5-1 with TRBJ2-3, with D tentatively TRBD2 (5 bases). Germline assignment: CDR1 SGHRS and CDR2 YFSETQ. This CDR3 region has 16 residues. Trimming stripped 2 bases from V and 0 bases from J, with 13 bases between. The CDR3 protein is CASSFIPQRSTDTQYF. CDR3 nucleotide sequence: TGCGCCAGCAGCTTTATCCCCCAGCGGAGCACAGATACGCAGTATTTT.

The chain employs TRBV7-9 and TRBJ1-4; 7 nucleotides match TRBD1. V trimming: 3 bases; J trimming: 0 bases; junction bases outside the gene matches: 4. Germline CDR1 SEHNR, CDR2 FQNEAQ (reference sequence). The CDR3 has 16 amino acids. As DNA, the CDR3 is TGTGCCAGCAGCTTGGGACAGCGATCAACTAATGAAAAACTGTTTTTT. This encodes CASSLGQRSTNEKLFF.

The gene calls are TRBV10-3 and TRBJ1-2, with D perhaps TRBD1 (5 bases). This CDR3 has 14 residues. V lost 2 bases, J lost 4 bases, and 11 bases lay in between. The germline CDR1 and CDR2 sequences are ENHRY and SYGVKD. The CDR3 nucleotides are TGTGCCATCAGTGAGGACAGCGGGCCCTATGGCTACACCTTC. This codes for CAISEDSGPYGYTF.

V is TRBV6-5 and J is TRBJ2-7; D may be TRBD2 (6 bases). Per germline, CDR1 MNHEY and CDR2 SVGAGI. CDR3 length equals 15 residues. V was clipped by 6 bases and J by 0 bases, with 15 bases between them. CDR3 region: CASRVSGGSSYEQYF. Here the CDR3 DNA reads TGTGCCAGCAGGGTTTCCGGGGGTAGCTCCTACGAGCAGTACTTC.

The rearrangement uses TRBV19 and TRBJ1-1; D is undetermined. Deletions cut 5 bases from V and 5 bases from J, with 12 bases between. The CDR3 totals 13 residues. Germline-derived CDR1 and CDR2 are LNHDA and SQIVND (reference sequence). CDR3 sequence: CASSVLPGTEAFF. CDR3 bases: TGTGCCAGTAGTGTCCTCCCAGGAACTGAAGCTTTCTTT. The full variable domain, rest sourced from reference TRBV19 and TRBJ1-1, is DGGITQSPKYLFRKEGQNVTLSCEQNLNHDAMYWYRQDPGQGLRLIYYSQIVNDFQKGDIAEGYSVSREKKESFPLTVTSAQKNPTAFYLCASSVLPGTEAFFGQGTRLTVV.

The rearrangement links TRBV25-1 to TRBJ1-5; D is unresolved. CDR3 length equals 13 residues. Germline loops: CDR1 MGHDK, CDR2 SYGVNS. V was pared by 4 bases and J by 5 bases, with 9 bases between. The CDR3 here is CASSVAGYQPQHF. The CDR3 DNA is TGTGCCAGCAGTGTGGCGGGGTATCAGCCCCAGCATTTT.

J is TRBJ2-6 and V is TRBV5-5; D call uncertain. CDR1 and CDR2 from the germline V gene are SGHKS and YYEKEE (reference sequence). The CDR3 runs 15 residues. V lost 2 bases and J lost 0, with 6 bases in between. CDR3 region: CASSFRDSGANVLTF. Here the CDR3 DNA reads TGTGCCAGCAGCTTCCGAGACTCTGGGGCCAACGTCCTGACTTTC.

V and J are TRBV13 and TRBJ1-6; 9 positions match TRBD1. This CDR3 is 14 amino acids long. V lost 5 bases, J lost 7 bases, and 3 bases stayed unmatched. Germline loops: CDR1 PRHDT, CDR2 FYEKMQ (reference sequence). The CDR3 coding sequence is TGTGCCAGCAGCCGGGACAGGGAAAATTCACCCCTCCACTTT. Protein product: CASSRDRENSPLHF.

This clone was counted a few times. The gene calls are TRBV19 and TRBJ2-1, with a tentative D call TRBD2 (6 bases). The CDR3 is 15 residues long. Germline V gives CDR1 LNHDA, CDR2 SQIVND (reference sequence). V was clipped by 1 base and J by 9 bases, with 16 bases between them. The CDR3 reads CASSIVGGRYGEQFF. The CDR3 DNA reads TGTGCCAGTAGTATAGTAGGAGGGAGGTATGGTGAGCAGTTCTTC.

This chain links TRBV5-1 with TRBJ2-1; the D gene is possibly TRBD1 (6 bases). CDR1 and CDR2 (germline): SGHRS, YFSETQ. The CDR3 length is 15 residues. V lost 5 bases and J lost 3, with 15 bases in between. The CDR3 sequence: CASRSATGIYNEQFF. The CDR3 DNA reads as TGCGCCAGCAGGTCCGCGACAGGAATCTACAATGAGCAGTTCTTC.

The chain joins TRBV28 to TRBJ1-2; TRBD1 agrees at 8 bases. Germline assignment: CDR1 MDHEN and CDR2 SYDVKM. After removal of 1 base from V and 5 bases from J, the junction contained 6 bases not matched to a gene. The CDR3 contains 15 residues. The CDR3 sequence: CASSLSTGVGYGYTF. CDR3 in DNA: TGTGCCAGCAGTTTATCGACAGGGGTAGGGTATGGCTACACCTTC.

The chain links TRBV27 to TRBJ1-1, with 9 bases that match TRBD1. V dropped 5 bases and J dropped 6; count of bases not matched to a gene: 10. The CDR3 is made up of 15 amino acids. Germline V gives CDR1 MNHEY, CDR2 SMNVEV (reference sequence). The DNA of the CDR3 is TGTGCCAGCAGTCCACCGACAGGGGGTGTCGCTGAAGCTTTCTTT. It specifies CASSPPTGGVAEAFF.

The genes are TRBV6-5 and TRBJ2-3; no reliable D call. V was pared by 4 bases and J by 10 bases, with 12 bases between. The CDR3 runs to 12 residues. Germline CDR1 reads MNHEY; CDR2 reads SVGAGI. The CDR3 sequence is CASSSTRLAQYF. The CDR3 DNA is TGTGCCAGCAGTTCCACGCGGTTGGCGCAGTATTTT.

V and J are TRBV7-2 and TRBJ2-7; weak D call: TRBD2 (5 bases). Trimming shortened V by 3 bases and J by 0 bases, and 6 bases separated the two germline ends. Germline V gene sequence: CDR1 SGHTA, CDR2 FQGNSA. The CDR3 totals 13 residues. As DNA, the CDR3 is TGTGCCAGCAGCTTTCGGGACTCCTACGAGCAGTACTTC. Protein: CASSFRDSYEQYF.

The chain uses TRBV4-2 and TRBJ1-6; 7 bases agree with TRBD1. J was trimmed by 7 bases and V by 0 bases; bases with no gene match: 6. This CDR3 spans 16 amino acids. The germline V gene encodes CDR1 LGHNA and CDR2 YNFKEQ. Written as DNA, the CDR3 is TGTGCCAGCAGCCAAGATTGGGGACAGCCAAATTCACCCCTCCACTTT. It translates to CASSQDWGQPNSPLHF.

The J gene is TRBJ1-1, the V gene TRBV19, with D hard to call. The CDR3 loop spans 15 amino acids. V was clipped by 5 bases and J by 4 bases, with 17 bases between them. The germline gives CDR1 LNHDA, CDR2 SQIVND (reference sequence). This CDR3 is CASSPRYTTGTEAFF. As DNA, the CDR3 is TGTGCCAGTAGTCCCCGCTACACCACGGGCACTGAAGCTTTCTTT.

This clone is a singleton in its sample. The V gene is TRBV5-1, the J gene TRBJ2-3, with D possibly TRBD2 on 5 matching bases. Per the germline V gene, CDR1 is SGHRS and CDR2 is YFSETQ. This CDR3 spans 15 amino acids. The V end was cut by 4 bases, the J end by 1 base, with 13 bases between. The CDR3 here is CASSGNSGGTDTQYF. Here the CDR3 DNA reads TGCGCCAGCAGCGGGAACAGCGGAGGCACAGATACGCAGTATTTT.

The genes are TRBV5-1 and TRBJ2-7; 7 nucleotides line up with TRBD1. The V gene's germline CDR1 is SGHRS and CDR2 YFSETQ. V dropped 4 bases and J dropped 3; count of bases not matched to a gene: 10. The CDR3 spans 15 residues. CDR3 residues: CASSPSWTGVYEQYF. The CDR3 region has the DNA TGCGCCAGCAGCCCGAGCTGGACAGGAGTCTACGAGCAGTACTTC. The whole variable domain, filled in from reference TRBV5-1 and TRBJ2-7, reads KAGVTQTPRYLIKTRGQQVTLSCSPISGHRSVSWYQQTPGQGLQFLFEYFSETQRNKGNFPGRFSGRQFSNSRSEMNVSTLELGDSALYLCASSPSWTGVYEQYFGPGTRLTVT.

This clone has more than one count but fewer than ten. The rearrangement joins TRBV6-2 or TRBV6-3 to TRBJ1-6, with unresolved D. Germline lookup yields CDR1 MNHEY and CDR2 SVGEGT. The CDR3 is 16 residues long. The V end was cut by 6 bases, the J end by 0 bases, with 12 bases between. The CDR3 DNA sequence: TGTGCCAGCAGCCCGGCCGGGAGCTCCTATAATTCACCCCTCCACTTT. This encodes CASSPAGSSYNSPLHF.

The V and J genes are TRBV6-5 and TRBJ1-2, with 9 nucleotides matching TRBD1. CDR3 length: 15 residues. CDR1 and CDR2 (germline): MNHEY, SVGAGI. V gave up 6 bases and J gave up 5 bases; unmatched junction bases: 10. CDR3 bases: TGTGCCAGCAGCCGCCTTGGACAGGGGCTTTATGGCTACACCTTC. Its translation: CASSRLGQGLYGYTF.

This clone was seen a single time. V gene TRBV11-2 combines with J gene TRBJ1-4; a possible D gene is TRBD1 (6 bases). This CDR3 region has 17 residues. The V end lost 0 bases, the J end lost 5 bases, and 16 bases lay between the germline ends. Germline CDR1 is SGHAT and CDR2 is FQNNGV. The CDR3 is CASSLDPYRVGNEKLFF. Here the CDR3 DNA reads TGTGCCAGCAGCTTAGACCCCTACAGGGTAGGGAATGAAAAACTGTTTTTT.

This sequence joins TRBV11-2 and TRBJ1-1, with 8 nucleotides matching TRBD1. CDR1 is SGHAT, CDR2 FQNNGV, per germline. CDR3 length: 13 residues. The J segment lost 4 bases and the V segment lost 4 bases, leaving 2 bases of the junction unmatched. The DNA for the CDR3 is TGTGCCAGCAGCTGGACAGGGCTCACTGAAGCTTTCTTT. Its protein product is CASSWTGLTEAFF. Variable domain in full (rest from reference TRBV11-2 and TRBJ1-1): EAGVAQSPRYKIIEKRQSVAFWCNPISGHATLYWYQQILGQGPKLLIQFQNNGVVDDSQLPKDRFSAERLKGVDSTLKIQPAKLEDSAVYLCASSWTGLTEAFFGQGTRLTVV.